Reported below is one T cell receptor beta chain. These data are taken from a study of T cell changes during pregnancy in multiple sclerosis. Trimming shortened V by 3 bases and J by 2 bases, and 13 bases separated the two germline ends. Germline V lookup: CDR1 SEHNR, CDR2 FQNEAQ (reference sequence). The CDR3 totals 16 residues. The assay was immunoSEQ multiplex PCR, and TCRdb's table has in-frame clones only and misses some. The sample has under 75,000 clones, about 90% seen once. Source: CD4+ T cells from peripheral blood mononuclear cells, taken after pregnancy. This sequence joins TRBV7-9 and TRBJ1-4; D not resolved. This sequence originates from a female donor in good health, enrolled as a control in a pregnancy study. The CDR3 is CASSLMASVTNEKLFF. CDR3 nucleotides: TGTGCCAGCAGCTTGATGGCCTCTGTCACTAATGAAAAACTGTTTTTT.